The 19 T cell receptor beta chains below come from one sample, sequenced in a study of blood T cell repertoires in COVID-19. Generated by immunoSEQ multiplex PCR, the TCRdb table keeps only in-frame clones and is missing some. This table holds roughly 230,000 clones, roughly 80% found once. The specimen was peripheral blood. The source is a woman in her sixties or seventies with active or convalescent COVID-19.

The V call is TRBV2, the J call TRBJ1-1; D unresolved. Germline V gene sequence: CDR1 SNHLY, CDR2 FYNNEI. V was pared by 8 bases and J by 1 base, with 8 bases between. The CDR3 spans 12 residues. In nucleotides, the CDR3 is TGTGCCAGCTCCGTACAGAACACTGAAGCTTTCTTT. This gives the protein CASSVQNTEAFF.

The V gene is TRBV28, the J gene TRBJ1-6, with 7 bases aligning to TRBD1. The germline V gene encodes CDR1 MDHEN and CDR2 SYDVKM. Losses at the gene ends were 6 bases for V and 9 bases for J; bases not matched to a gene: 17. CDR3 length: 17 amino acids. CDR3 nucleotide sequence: TGTGCCAGCAGAGGCGACAGGGTAGGTCGCCTTGGTTCACCCCTCCACTTT. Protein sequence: CASRGDRVGRLGSPLHF.

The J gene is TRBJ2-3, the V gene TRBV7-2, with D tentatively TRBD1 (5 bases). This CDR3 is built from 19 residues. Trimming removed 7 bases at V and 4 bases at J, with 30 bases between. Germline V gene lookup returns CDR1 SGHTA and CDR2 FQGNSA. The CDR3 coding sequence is TGTGCCAGCACCCCGAGCTTATCTCATTTACAGGCCCGGGCAGATACGCAGTATTTT. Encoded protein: CASTPSLSHLQARADTQYF.

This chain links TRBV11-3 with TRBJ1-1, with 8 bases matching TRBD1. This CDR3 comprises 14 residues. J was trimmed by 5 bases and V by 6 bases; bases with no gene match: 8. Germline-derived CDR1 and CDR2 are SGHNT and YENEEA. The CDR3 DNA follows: TGTGCCAGCAGTTCGACAGGGGAAACTACTGAAGCTTTCTTT. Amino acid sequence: CASSSTGETTEAFF.

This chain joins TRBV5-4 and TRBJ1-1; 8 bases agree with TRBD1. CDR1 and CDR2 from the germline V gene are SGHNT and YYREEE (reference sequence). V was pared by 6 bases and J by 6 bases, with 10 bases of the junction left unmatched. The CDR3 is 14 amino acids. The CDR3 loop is CASTIPGGSAEAFF. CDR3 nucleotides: TGTGCCAGCACCATCCCAGGGGGCTCGGCTGAAGCTTTCTTT.

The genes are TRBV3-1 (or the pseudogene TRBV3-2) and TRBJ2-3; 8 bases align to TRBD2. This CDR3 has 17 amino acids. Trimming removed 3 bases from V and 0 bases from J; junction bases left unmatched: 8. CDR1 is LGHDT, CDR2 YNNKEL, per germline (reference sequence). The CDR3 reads CASSHGRLAMSTDTQYF. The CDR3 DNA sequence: TGTGCCAGCAGCCACGGTAGACTAGCGATGAGCACAGATACGCAGTATTTT.

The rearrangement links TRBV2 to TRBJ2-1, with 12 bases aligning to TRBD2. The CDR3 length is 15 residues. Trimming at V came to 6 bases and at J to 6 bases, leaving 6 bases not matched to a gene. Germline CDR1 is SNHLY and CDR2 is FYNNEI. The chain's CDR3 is CASRTSGRGGNEQFF. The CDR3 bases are TGTGCCAGCAGGACTAGCGGGAGAGGGGGCAATGAGCAGTTCTTC.

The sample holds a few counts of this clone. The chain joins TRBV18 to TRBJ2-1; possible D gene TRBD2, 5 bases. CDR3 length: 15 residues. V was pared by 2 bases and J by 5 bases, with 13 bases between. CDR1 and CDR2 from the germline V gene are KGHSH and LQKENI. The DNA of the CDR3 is TGTGCCAGCTCACCAGGGGTCAGCGGCCACAATGAGCAGTTCTTC. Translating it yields CASSPGVSGHNEQFF.

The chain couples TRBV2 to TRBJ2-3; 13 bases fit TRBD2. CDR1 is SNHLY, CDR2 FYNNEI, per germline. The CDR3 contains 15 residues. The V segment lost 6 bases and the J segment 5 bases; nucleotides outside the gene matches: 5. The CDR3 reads CASRLLAGGVDTQYF. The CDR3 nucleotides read TGTGCCAGCAGACTACTAGCGGGGGGGGTAGATACGCAGTATTTT.

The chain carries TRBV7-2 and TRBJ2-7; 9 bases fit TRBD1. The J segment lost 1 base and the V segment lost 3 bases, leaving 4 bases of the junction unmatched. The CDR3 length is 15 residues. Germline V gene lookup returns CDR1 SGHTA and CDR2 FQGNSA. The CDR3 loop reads CASSFAGTGSYEQYF. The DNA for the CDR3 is TGTGCCAGCAGCTTTGCCGGGACAGGGTCCTACGAGCAGTACTTC.

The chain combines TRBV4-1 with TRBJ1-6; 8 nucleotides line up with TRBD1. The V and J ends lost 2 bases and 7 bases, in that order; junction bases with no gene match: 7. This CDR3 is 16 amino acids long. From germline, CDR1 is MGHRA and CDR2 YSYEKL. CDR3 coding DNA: TGCGCCAGCAGCCAACCCCGGACAGGGACGAATTCACCCCTCCACTTT. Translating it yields CASSQPRTGTNSPLHF.

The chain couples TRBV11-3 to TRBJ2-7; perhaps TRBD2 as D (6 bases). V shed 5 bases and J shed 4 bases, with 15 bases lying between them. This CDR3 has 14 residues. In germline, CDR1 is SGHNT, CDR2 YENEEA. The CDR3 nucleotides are TGTGCCAGCAGCACTGGGACTGGGGGGTACGAGCAGTACTTC. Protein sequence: CASSTGTGGYEQYF.

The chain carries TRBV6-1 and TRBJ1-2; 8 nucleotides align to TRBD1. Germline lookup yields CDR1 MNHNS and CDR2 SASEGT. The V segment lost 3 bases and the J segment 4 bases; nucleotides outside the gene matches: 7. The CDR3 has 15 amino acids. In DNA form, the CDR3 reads TGTGCCAGCAGTGAGGGGCCAGGGGGCACCTATGGCTACACCTTC. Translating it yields CASSEGPGGTYGYTF.

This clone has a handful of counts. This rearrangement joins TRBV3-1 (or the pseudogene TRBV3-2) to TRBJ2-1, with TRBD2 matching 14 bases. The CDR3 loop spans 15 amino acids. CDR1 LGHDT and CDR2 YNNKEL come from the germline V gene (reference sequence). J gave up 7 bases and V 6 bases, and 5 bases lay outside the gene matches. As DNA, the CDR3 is TGTGCCAGCAGAGGGACTAGCGGGAGAATAAATGAGCAGTTCTTC. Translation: CASRGTSGRINEQFF.

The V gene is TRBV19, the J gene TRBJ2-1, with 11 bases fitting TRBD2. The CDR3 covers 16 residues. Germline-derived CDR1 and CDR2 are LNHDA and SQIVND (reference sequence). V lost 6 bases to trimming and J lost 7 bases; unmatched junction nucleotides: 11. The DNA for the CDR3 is TGTGCCAGTAGCCTATTTGCACTAGCGGGAGTGAATGAGCAGTTCTTC. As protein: CASSLFALAGVNEQFF.

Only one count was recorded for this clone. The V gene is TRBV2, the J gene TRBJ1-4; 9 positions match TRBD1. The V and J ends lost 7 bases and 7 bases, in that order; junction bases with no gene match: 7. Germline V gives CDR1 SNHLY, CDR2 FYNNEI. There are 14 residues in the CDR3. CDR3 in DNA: TGTGCCAGCACCGTTGACAGGGGGGGTGAAAAACTGTTTTTT. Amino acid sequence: CASTVDRGGEKLFF.

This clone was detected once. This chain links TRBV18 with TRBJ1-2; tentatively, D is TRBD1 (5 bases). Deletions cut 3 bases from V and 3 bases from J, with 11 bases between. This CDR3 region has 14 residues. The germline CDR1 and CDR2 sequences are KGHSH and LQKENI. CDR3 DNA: TGTGCCAGCTCACCGACGGGACTGGACTATGGCTACACCTTC. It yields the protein CASSPTGLDYGYTF.

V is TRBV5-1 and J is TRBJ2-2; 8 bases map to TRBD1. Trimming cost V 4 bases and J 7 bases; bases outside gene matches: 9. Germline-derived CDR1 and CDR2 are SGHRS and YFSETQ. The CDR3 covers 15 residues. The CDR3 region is CASSQIQGVGGELFF. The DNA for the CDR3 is TGCGCCAGCAGCCAGATACAGGGGGTCGGCGGGGAGCTGTTTTTT.

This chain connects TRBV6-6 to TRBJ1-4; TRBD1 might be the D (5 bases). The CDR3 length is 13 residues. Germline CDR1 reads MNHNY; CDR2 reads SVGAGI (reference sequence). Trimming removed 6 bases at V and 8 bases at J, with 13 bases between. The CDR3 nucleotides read TGTGCCAGCAGGTCGCAGGGTATCGAAAAACTGTTTTTT. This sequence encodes CASRSQGIEKLFF.